Shown below are 3 T cell receptor beta chains from a single sample sequenced in a study of PD-L1 blockade in urothelial cancer. Using immunoSEQ multiplex PCR, the repertoire was profiled, and TCRdb retains in-frame clones only, with some absent. The sample includes 25,000 to 35,000 clones, roughly 84% of them seen just once. The time point was: peripheral blood 6 weeks after treatment start. The source was PBMCs, collected around atezolizumab (anti-PD-L1) treatment. All receptors come from a man in his 70s with urothelial cancer.

The chain uses TRBV5-1 and TRBJ2-7, with D possibly being TRBD1 (6 bases). The CDR3 sequence is 13 residues long. Germline assignment: CDR1 SGHRS and CDR2 YFSETQ. Between the trimmed V and J ends, which lost 4 bases and 2 bases, there was a span of 10 bases. CDR3: CASSLQGTYEQYF. The CDR3 DNA sequence: TGCGCCAGCAGCCTACAGGGCACCTACGAGCAGTACTTC. The variable domain in full, completed from reference TRBV5-1 and TRBJ2-7, reads KAGVTQTPRYLIKTRGQQVTLSCSPISGHRSVSWYQQTPGQGLQFLFEYFSETQRNKGNFPGRFSGRQFSNSRSEMNVSTLELGDSALYLCASSLQGTYEQYFGPGTRLTVT.

The chain carries TRBV6-1 and TRBJ2-2; a weak D match, TRBD2 (5 bases). CDR1 is MNHNS, CDR2 SASEGT, per germline. V was shortened by 11 bases and J by 4 bases, with 17 bases between the two germline ends. CDR3 length: 14 amino acids. This CDR3 is CACRPSTSTGELFF. The CDR3 DNA is TGTGCCTGCCGGCCATCTACTAGCACCGGGGAGCTGTTTTTT.

The chain couples TRBV5-1 to TRBJ1-6; D gene uncertain. There are 14 residues in the CDR3. Trimming removed 0 bases from V and 9 bases from J, with 10 bases in between. Germline V lookup: CDR1 SGHRS, CDR2 YFSETQ. The CDR3 region has the DNA TGCGCCAGCAGCTTGGGGCAGGAGGTTTCACCCCTCCACTTT. Its translation: CASSLGQEVSPLHF.